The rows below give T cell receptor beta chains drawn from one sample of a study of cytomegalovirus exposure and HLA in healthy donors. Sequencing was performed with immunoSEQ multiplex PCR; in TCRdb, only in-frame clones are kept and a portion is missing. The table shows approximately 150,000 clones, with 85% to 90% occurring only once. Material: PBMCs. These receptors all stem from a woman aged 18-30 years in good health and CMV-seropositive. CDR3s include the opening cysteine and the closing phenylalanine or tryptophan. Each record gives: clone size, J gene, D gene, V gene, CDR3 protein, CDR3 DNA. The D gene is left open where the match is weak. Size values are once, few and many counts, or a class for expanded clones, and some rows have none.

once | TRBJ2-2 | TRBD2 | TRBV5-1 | CASTRSGIDTGELFF | TGCGCCAGCACCCGGAGCGGGATTGACACCGGGGAGCTGTTTTTT
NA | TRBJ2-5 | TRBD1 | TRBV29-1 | CSATPASGGQETQYF | TGCAGCGCCACCCCCGCTTCAGGGGGCCAAGAGACCCAGTACTTC
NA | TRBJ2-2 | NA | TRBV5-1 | CASSLVRANTGELFF | TGCGCCAGCAGCTTGGTGCGGGCGAACACCGGGGAGCTGTTTTTT
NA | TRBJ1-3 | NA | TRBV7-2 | CASSPHGDSGNTIYF | TGTGCCAGCAGCCCACACGGGGACTCTGGAAACACCATATATTTT
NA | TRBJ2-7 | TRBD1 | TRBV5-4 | CASRDGQALFYEQYF | TGTGCCAGCAGAGACGGACAGGCTCTCTTCTACGAGCAGTACTTC
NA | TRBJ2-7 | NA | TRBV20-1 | CSARDGPEQYF | TGCAGTGCTAGAGATGGCCCCGAGCAGTACTTC
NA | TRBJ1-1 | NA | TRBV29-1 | CSVEVKAGPTEAFF | TGCAGCGTTGAAGTAAAGGCAGGGCCCACTGAAGCTTTCTTT
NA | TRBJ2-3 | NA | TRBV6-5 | CASSLLGIRDTQYF | TGTGCCAGCAGTTTACTCGGGATTCGTGATACGCAGTATTTT
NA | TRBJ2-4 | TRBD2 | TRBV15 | CATSPPGLATSIQYF | TGTGCCACCAGCCCACCGGGACTAGCGACAAGTATTCAGTACTTC
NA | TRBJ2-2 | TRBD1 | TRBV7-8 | CASSLVTQGVTGELFF | TGTGCCAGCAGCTTAGTGACCCAGGGGGTCACCGGGGAGCTGTTTTTT
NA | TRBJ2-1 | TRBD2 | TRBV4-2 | CASSQAGTSPNEQFF | TGTGCCAGCAGCCAAGCCGGGACTAGCCCCAATGAGCAGTTCTTC
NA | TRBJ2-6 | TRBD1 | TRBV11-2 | CASSLGQGAAGANVLTF | TGTGCCAGCAGCCTAGGACAGGGTGCGGCTGGGGCCAACGTCCTGACTTTC
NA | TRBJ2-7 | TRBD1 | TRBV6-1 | CASSASLTGDEQYF | TGTGCCAGCAGCGCCTCGTTGACAGGGGACGAGCAGTACTTC
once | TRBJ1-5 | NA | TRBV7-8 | CASSLGLGGNQPQHF | TGTGCCAGCAGCTTAGGTCTAGGGGGCAATCAGCCCCAGCATTTT
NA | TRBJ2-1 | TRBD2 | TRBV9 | CASSVAGGRANEQFF | TGTGCCAGCAGCGTAGCTGGCGGGAGGGCCAATGAGCAGTTCTTC
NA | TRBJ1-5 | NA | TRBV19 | CASSHRTVSNQPQHF | TGTGCCAGTAGTCACAGGACGGTTAGCAATCAGCCCCAGCATTTT
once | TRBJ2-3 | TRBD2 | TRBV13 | CASSSGLAGAFSSTDTQYF | TGTGCCAGCAGCTCGGGACTAGCGGGAGCCTTCTCTAGCACAGATACGCAGTATTTT
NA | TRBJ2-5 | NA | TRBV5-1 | CASSFNPGGETQYF | TGCGCCAGCAGCTTTAATCCCGGTGGAGAGACCCAGTACTTC
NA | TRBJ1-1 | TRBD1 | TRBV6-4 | CASSDRQGTEAFF | TGTGCCAGCAGTGATCGACAGGGTACTGAAGCTTTCTTT
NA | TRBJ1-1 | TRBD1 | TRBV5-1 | CASRTGGGAGNTEAFF | TGCGCCAGCCGTACAGGGGGGGGCGCTGGGAACACTGAAGCTTTCTTT
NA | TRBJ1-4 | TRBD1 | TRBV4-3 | CASSQDRTVRTNEKLFF | TGCGCCAGCAGCCAGGACAGGACAGTTAGGACTAATGAAAAACTGTTTTTT
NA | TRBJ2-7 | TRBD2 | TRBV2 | CASSEGTTSGMTPLF | TGTGCCAGCAGTGAAGGTACCACTAGCGGGATGACCCCCCTCTTC
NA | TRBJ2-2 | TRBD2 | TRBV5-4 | CASSSPGTSGNTGELFF | TGTGCCAGCAGCTCACCGGGGACTAGCGGGAACACCGGGGAGCTGTTTTTT
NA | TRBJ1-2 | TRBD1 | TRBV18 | CASSPVGQGGRYGYTF | TGTGCCAGCTCACCCGTGGGACAGGGGGGGCGCTATGGCTACACCTTC
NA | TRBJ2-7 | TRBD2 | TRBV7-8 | CASSPTVAGGREQYF | TGTGCCAGCAGCCCTACAGTAGCGGGAGGAAGGGAGCAGTACTTC
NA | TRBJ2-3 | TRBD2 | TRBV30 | CAWNPGLAGNTDTQYF | TGTGCCTGGAACCCGGGACTAGCGGGAAACACAGATACGCAGTATTTT
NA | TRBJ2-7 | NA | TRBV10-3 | CAIRSTDWASSYEQYF | TGTGCCATCAGGAGCACAGATTGGGCCAGCTCCTACGAGCAGTACTTC
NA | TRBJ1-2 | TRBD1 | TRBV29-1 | CSVDTGGGYGYTF | TGCAGCGTTGACACAGGGGGAGGGTATGGCTACACCTTC
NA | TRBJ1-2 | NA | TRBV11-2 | CASSLETQGLGYTF | TGTGCCAGCAGCTTAGAAACCCAGGGCCTTGGCTACACCTTC
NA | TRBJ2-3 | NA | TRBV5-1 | CASSLEVGFDTQYF | TGCGCCAGCAGCTTGGAGGTCGGGTTTGATACGCAGTATTTT
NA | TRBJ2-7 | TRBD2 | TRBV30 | CAWSRDYSYEQYF | TGTGCCTGGAGCCGGGACTACTCCTACGAGCAGTACTTC
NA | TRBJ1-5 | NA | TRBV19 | CASHPGESNQPQHF | TGTGCCTCCCACCCGGGAGAGAGCAATCAGCCCCAGCATTTT
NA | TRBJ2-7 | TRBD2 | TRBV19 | CASSPPTGRAAYEQYF | TGTGCCAGTAGTCCCCCAACCGGGAGGGCGGCGTACGAGCAGTACTTC
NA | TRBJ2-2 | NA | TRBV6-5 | CASSQFPGELFF | TGTGCCAGCAGCCAATTCCCCGGGGAGCTGTTTTTT
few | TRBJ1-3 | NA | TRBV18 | CASSLSREASGNTIYF | TGTGCCAGCTCACTCTCCCGGGAAGCCTCTGGAAACACCATATATTTT
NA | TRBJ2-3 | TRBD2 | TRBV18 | CASSRGTRYDTQYF | TGTGCCAGCTCACGCGGGACTAGATACGATACGCAGTATTTT
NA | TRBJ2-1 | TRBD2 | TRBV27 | CASRSGTRHEQFF | TGTGCCAGCAGGAGCGGGACCCGCCATGAGCAGTTCTTC
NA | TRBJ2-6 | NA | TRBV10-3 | CAISEEFSGANVLTF | TGTGCCATCAGTGAGGAGTTTTCTGGGGCCAACGTCCTGACTTTC
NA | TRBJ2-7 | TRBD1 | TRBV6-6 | CASGGQRYEQYF | TGTGCCAGCGGGGGACAGCGATACGAGCAGTACTTC
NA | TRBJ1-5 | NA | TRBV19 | CASSIRQVSNQPQHF | TGTGCCAGTAGTATACGACAGGTCAGCAATCAGCCCCAGCATTTT